A selection of T cell receptor beta chains follows, all from one sample in a study of CD8 T cells in ankylosing spondylitis. TCRdb redid the calling of the 5' RACE reads with MiXCR, one entry per CDR3 protein. The profile covers nearly 250,000 distinct CDR3 sequences, with more than 25% appearing a single time and around 4% taken by the ten largest. Sequencing used blood, either unsorted or a sorted T cell fraction (not recorded which). These receptors came from a male donor with ankylosing spondylitis or in good health (not recorded which). CDR3s include the opening cysteine and the closing phenylalanine or tryptophan. A D gene is named only where the DNA matches it firmly. Size tells how often a clone was seen (once, few, many) or the class of an expanded clone, and some rows leave it out.

J: TRBJ2-5; V: TRBV12-3/TRBV12-4; size: NA; D: NA; CDR3: CASSFRDDGRGETQYF; DNA: TGTGCCAGCAGTTTCCGGGACGACGGGCGTGGAGAGACCCAGTACTTC
J: TRBJ2-3; V: TRBV10-3; size: few; D: TRBD1; CDR3: CAISRQGASDTQYF; DNA: TGTGCCATCAGTAGGCAGGGGGCTTCTGATACGCAGTATTTT
J: TRBJ2-5; V: TRBV12-3/TRBV12-4; size: NA; D: NA; CDR3: CASSLAGAATQETQYF; DNA: TGTGCCAGCAGTTTAGCGGGTGCTGCAACCCAAGAGACCCAGTACTTC
J: TRBJ1-2; V: TRBV9; size: NA; D: NA; CDR3: CASSEGNYGYTF; DNA: TGTGCCAGCAGCGAGGGGAACTATGGCTACACCTTC
J: TRBJ2-3; V: TRBV10-3; size: NA; D: NA; CDR3: CAISAASTDTQYF; DNA: TGTGCCATCAGTGCCGCTAGCACAGATACGCAGTATTTT
J: TRBJ2-7; V: TRBV7-8; size: NA; D: NA; CDR3: CASSLVSFAYEQYF; DNA: TGTGCCAGCAGCTTAGTTAGTTTCGCCTACGAGCAGTACTTC
J: TRBJ2-3; V: TRBV28; size: NA; D: NA; CDR3: CASSFGQGPTDTQYF; DNA: TGTGCCAGCAGTTTTGGTCAGGGACCCACAGATACGCAGTATTTT
J: TRBJ2-7; V: TRBV10-3; size: NA; D: NA; CDR3: CAISEVLKYEQYF; DNA: TGTGCCATCAGTGAGGTTCTGAAGTACGAGCAGTACTTC
J: TRBJ2-7; V: TRBV7-2; size: few; D: NA; CDR3: CASSLGGLTYEQYF; DNA: TGTGCCAGCAGCTTAGGCGGACTAACCTACGAGCAGTACTTC
J: TRBJ2-4; V: TRBV12-3/TRBV12-4; size: NA; D: NA; CDR3: CASGAGLLKNIQYF; DNA: TGTGCCAGCGGGGCCGGCCTCCTCAAAAACATTCAGTACTTC
J: TRBJ2-3; V: TRBV20-1; size: few; D: TRBD2; CDR3: CSASGTASGDTDTQYF; DNA: TGCAGTGCTAGTGGGACGGCTAGCGGAGACACAGATACGCAGTATTTT
J: TRBJ2-7; V: TRBV29-1; size: NA; D: NA; CDR3: CSVSTLSYEQYF; DNA: TGCAGCGTTTCGACACTTTCCTACGAGCAGTACTTC
J: TRBJ2-3; V: TRBV11-2; size: few; D: NA; CDR3: CASSSRARAVDTQYF; DNA: TGTGCCAGCAGCTCCCGGGCCAGGGCGGTTGATACGCAGTATTTT
J: TRBJ1-1; V: TRBV7-3; size: NA; D: TRBD1; CDR3: CASGKGRTGISEAFF; DNA: TGTGCCAGCGGAAAGGGAAGGACAGGGATTTCAGAAGCTTTCTTT
J: TRBJ2-7; V: TRBV10-3; size: many; D: TRBD1; CDR3: CAISDGSGQRGEQYF; DNA: TGTGCCATCAGTGATGGGTCGGGACAGCGCGGCGAGCAGTACTTC
J: TRBJ2-7; V: TRBV6-1; size: NA; D: NA; CDR3: CASSAGHPQYEQYF; DNA: TGTGCCAGCAGCGCGGGACACCCACAATACGAGCAGTACTTC
J: TRBJ1-1; V: TRBV15; size: NA; D: NA; CDR3: CATSRVPNIRTGSEAFF; DNA: TGTGCCACCAGCAGAGTCCCAAACATTCGCACCGGTTCTGAAGCTTTCTTT
J: TRBJ2-5; V: TRBV12-3/TRBV12-4; size: few; D: NA; CDR3: CASSFYPETQYF; DNA: TGTGCCAGCAGTTTTTATCCGGAGACCCAGTACTTC
J: TRBJ1-6; V: TRBV11-2; size: NA; D: NA; CDR3: CASSRPRQGHSPLHF; DNA: TGTGCCAGCAGCCGGCCAAGGCAGGGGCATTCACCCCTCCACTTT
J: TRBJ2-7; V: TRBV29-1; size: few; D: TRBD1; CDR3: CSVGGTGSLYEQYF; DNA: TGCAGCGTTGGAGGGACAGGGAGCCTCTACGAGCAGTACTTC
J: TRBJ2-1; V: TRBV12-3/TRBV12-4; size: NA; D: NA; CDR3: CASSFLNNEQFF; DNA: TGTGCCAGCAGTTTCCTCAATAATGAGCAGTTCTTC
J: TRBJ2-7; V: TRBV9; size: NA; D: NA; CDR3: CASSVAPLGRHEQYF; DNA: TGTGCCAGCAGCGTAGCTCCCCTGGGCAGACACGAGCAGTACTTC
J: TRBJ2-1; V: TRBV12-3/TRBV12-4; size: many; D: NA; CDR3: CASSRTGYNEQFF; DNA: TGTGCCAGCAGTCGTACAGGATACAATGAGCAGTTCTTC
J: TRBJ2-7; V: TRBV10-3; size: many; D: TRBD1; CDR3: CAIRWDRGRSYEQYF; DNA: TGTGCCATCAGGTGGGACAGGGGGCGATCCTACGAGCAGTACTTC
J: TRBJ1-1; V: TRBV20-1; size: NA; D: TRBD1; CDR3: CSARDRGFTEAFF; DNA: TGCAGTGCGCGGGACAGGGGGTTCACTGAAGCTTTCTTT
J: TRBJ2-3; V: TRBV5-1; size: NA; D: NA; CDR3: CASSLTENTDTQYF; DNA: TGCGCCAGCAGCTTGACAGAGAACACAGATACGCAGTATTTT
J: TRBJ2-5; V: TRBV20-1; size: NA; D: NA; CDR3: CSAPWDGDPRETQYF; DNA: TGCAGTGCACCCTGGGACGGGGACCCTCGAGAGACCCAGTACTTC